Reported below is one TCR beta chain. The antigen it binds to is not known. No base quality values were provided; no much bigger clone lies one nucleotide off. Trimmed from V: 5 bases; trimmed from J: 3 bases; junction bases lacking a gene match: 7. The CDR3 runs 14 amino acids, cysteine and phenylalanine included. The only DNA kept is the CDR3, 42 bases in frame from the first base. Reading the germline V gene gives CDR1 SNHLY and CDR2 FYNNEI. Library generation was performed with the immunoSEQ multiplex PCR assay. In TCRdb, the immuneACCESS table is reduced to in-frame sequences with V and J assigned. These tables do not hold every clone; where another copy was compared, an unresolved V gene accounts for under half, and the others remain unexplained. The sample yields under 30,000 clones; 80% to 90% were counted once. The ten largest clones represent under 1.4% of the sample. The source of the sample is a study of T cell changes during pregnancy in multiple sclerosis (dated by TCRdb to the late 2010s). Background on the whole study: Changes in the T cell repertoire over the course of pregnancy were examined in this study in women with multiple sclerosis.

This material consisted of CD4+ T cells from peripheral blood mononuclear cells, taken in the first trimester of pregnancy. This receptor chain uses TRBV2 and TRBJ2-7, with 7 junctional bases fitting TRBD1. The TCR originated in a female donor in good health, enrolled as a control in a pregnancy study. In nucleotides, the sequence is TGTGCCAGCAGTTCAACAGGGGTGGACTACGAGCAGTACTTC. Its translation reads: CASSSTGVDYEQYF.